Described below is a single T cell receptor beta chain sequence and its context. V trimming: 2 bases; J trimming: 4 bases; junction bases outside the gene matches: 5. From germline, CDR1 is SGHNT and CDR2 YYREEE (reference sequence). This CDR3 comprises 17 residues. Libraries were prepared by immunoSEQ multiplex PCR; TCRdb keeps only in-frame clonotypes and omits some of them. The table has approximately 300,000 clones, about 93% seen once; the top ten hold roughly 6.8%. This record comes from a study of blood T cell repertoires in COVID-19. This sequence joins TRBV5-4 and TRBJ2-2, with TRBD2 matching 13 bases. Specimen: peripheral blood. The source is a woman aged 25 to 39 with COVID-19, enrolled during active disease. The CDR3 DNA reads as TGTGCCAGCAGCTTACTAGCGGGAGGGCGTGTCACCGGGGAGCTGTTTTTT. As protein: CASSLLAGGRVTGELFF.